Below are 28 T cell receptor beta chains sequenced from a single sample in a study of T-cell memory formation after mild COVID-19 (dated by TCRdb to about 2021). The receptor library was made with 5' RACE. Reads for this sample came from an Illumina NovaSeq 6000. TCRdb's own reprocessing of the public reads used fastp at Q25 and MiXCR and kept productive beta chains. Here each entry gathers all rows of one CDR3 protein and keeps the most common genes and DNA. Counted in this sample were approximately 260,000 distinct CDR3 sequences; over 15% of them appeared once. The ten largest clones take up around 3.4% of the sample. The sequenced sample consisted of PBMCs or a T cell subset sorted from them (not recorded which). All receptors derive from a man in his late teens or twenties who had mild COVID-19 (a few samples of this study predate the infection). The sample titles of this study are shuffled in the database, so cell type and time point are left out; the donor was told from shared clones.

The chain recombines TRBV5-1 with TRBJ2-5, with 11 bases identical to TRBD2. The CDR3 has 17 amino acids. With V trimmed by 4 bases and J by 5 bases, 13 bases remained unmatched. The V gene's germline CDR1 is SGHRS and CDR2 YFSETQ. CDR3 sequence reads: CASSNLAGGGASETQYF. Here the CDR3 DNA reads TGCGCCAGCAGCAACCTAGCGGGGGGAGGTGCTAGCGAGACCCAGTACTTC.

Only a few counts were recorded for this clonotype. The chain combines TRBV20-1 with TRBJ1-6; D may be TRBD1 (6 bases). V was pared by 1 base and J by 6 bases, with 13 bases between. This CDR3 is built from 15 residues. Germline CDR1 DFQATT, CDR2 SNEGSKA (reference sequence). CDR3 amino acids: CSARVRQAGNSPLHF. Written as DNA, the CDR3 is TGCAGTGCTAGAGTCCGACAGGCTGGTAATTCACCCCTCCACTTT.

This clonotype was detected ten times or more. The V gene is TRBV6-4, the J gene TRBJ2-1; 9 positions agree with TRBD2. The CDR3 spans 14 residues. Per germline, CDR1 MRHNA and CDR2 SNTAGT. V shed 2 bases, J shed 9 bases, and the junction held 5 bases outside the gene matches. The CDR3: CASSDEAGGLEQFF. CDR3 nucleotides: TGTGCCAGCAGTGACGAGGCGGGGGGGCTTGAGCAGTTCTTC.

The J gene is TRBJ1-6, the V gene TRBV19, with D possibly TRBD1 on 5 matching bases. CDR3 length: 16 residues. Germline values: CDR1 LNHDA, CDR2 SQIVND (reference sequence). V was cut by 5 bases and J by 7 bases, with 18 bases left in between. CDR3 bases: TGTGCCAGTAGTCCCCTTACGAGACAGAGGAATTCACCCCTCCACTTT. This encodes CASSPLTRQRNSPLHF.

This clonotype was detected a few times. This chain uses TRBV6-2 or TRBV6-3 with TRBJ2-5; TRBD1 matches 8 bases. V trimming: 5 bases; J trimming: 7 bases; junction bases outside the gene matches: 9. The CDR3 spans 14 residues. Germline V lookup: CDR1 MNHEY, CDR2 SVGEGT. CDR3 nucleotide sequence: TGTGCCAGCAGTCTGCAGGGGGCAGGAAGGACCCAGTACTTC. Protein: CASSLQGAGRTQYF.

This clonotype was counted at least ten times. The J gene is TRBJ2-6, the V gene TRBV5-1; D is perhaps TRBD1 (5 bases). The CDR3 loop spans 15 amino acids. The V gene's germline CDR1 is SGHRS and CDR2 YFSETQ. V lost 4 bases, J lost 2 bases, and 10 bases lay in between. DNA of the CDR3: TGCGCCAGCAGCCCTGACAGAGCTGGGGCCAACGTCCTGACTTTC. It specifies CASSPDRAGANVLTF.

In its sample, this clonotype was seen a few times. In nucleotides, the CDR3 is TGCGCCAGCAGCTTGACAGGGGCGAATGTAGTGGATACGCAGTATTTT. This codes for CASSLTGANVVDTQYF. The genes are TRBV5-1 and TRBJ2-3, with 7 bases aligning to TRBD1. Germline loops: CDR1 SGHRS, CDR2 YFSETQ. This CDR3 is built from 16 residues. V lost 1 base to trimming and J lost 6 bases; unmatched junction nucleotides: 11. The full variable domain, with the rest looked up from reference TRBV5-1 and TRBJ2-3, is KAGVTQTPRYLIKTRGQQVTLSCSPISGHRSVSWYQQTPGQGLQFLFEYFSETQRNKGNFPGRFSGRQFSNSRSEMNVSTLELGDSALYLCASSLTGANVVDTQYFGPGTRLTVL.

There are a few counts of this clonotype. The chain couples TRBV5-4 to TRBJ2-7; D remains ambiguous. CDR3 length: 15 amino acids. The V gene lost 0 bases and the J gene lost 2 bases, with 12 bases spanning the gap. Germline assignment: CDR1 SGHNT and CDR2 YYREEE (reference sequence). The CDR3 nucleotides are TGTGCCAGCAGCTTGGGGGTCAGCTCCACCTACGAGCAGTACTTC. Translated, it gives CASSLGVSSTYEQYF.

J is TRBJ2-7 and V is TRBV7-6; D gene uncertain. V lost 5 bases and J 1 base, leaving 21 bases between the germline ends. The CDR3 covers 17 residues. Germline V CDR1 and CDR2: SGHVS, FNYEAQ. This chain's CDR3 is CASSPPHGVGRSYEQYF. The DNA for the CDR3 is TGTGCCAGCAGCCCCCCCCATGGCGTAGGGCGATCCTACGAGCAGTACTTC.

This clonotype has just a few counts. The rearrangement links TRBV10-3 to TRBJ2-6, with a possible D match to TRBD1 (6 bases). This CDR3 comprises 13 residues. The V end lost 10 bases, the J end lost 2 bases, and 9 bases lay between the germline ends. CDR1 is ENHRY, CDR2 SYGVKD, per germline. CDR3 DNA sequence: TGTGCCACCAGGGACACTGGGGCCAACGTCCTGACTTTC. It yields the protein CATRDTGANVLTF.

This clonotype was counted ten times or more. The chain carries TRBV15 and TRBJ2-3; D unresolved. The CDR3 covers 16 residues. The V gene's germline CDR1 is LNHNV and CDR2 YYDKDF (reference sequence). V lost 1 base to trimming and J lost 2 bases, with 13 bases between them. The DNA of the CDR3 is TGTGCCACCAGCAGAGTTGGAGTAGCCCACACAGATACGCAGTATTTT. This gives the protein CATSRVGVAHTDTQYF.

The gene calls are TRBV5-1 and TRBJ1-2; D ambiguous. With 0 bases removed from V and 3 bases from J, the gap between germline ends came to 15 bases. The germline gives CDR1 SGHRS, CDR2 YFSETQ. This CDR3 has 16 amino acids. CDR3 bases: TGCGCCAGCAGCTTGGGTCGACGGTTCCCGGACTATGGCTACACCTTC. It translates to CASSLGRRFPDYGYTF.

This clonotype was found many times. The chain recombines TRBV25-1 with TRBJ2-1, with TRBD2 matching over 13 bases. Looked up from germline, CDR1 is MGHDK and CDR2 is SYGVNS. The J segment lost 4 bases and the V segment lost 6 bases, leaving 0 bases of the junction unmatched. The CDR3 spans 14 residues. This CDR3 is CASRLAGGYNEQFF. CDR3 sequence (DNA): TGTGCCAGCAGACTAGCGGGGGGGTACAATGAGCAGTTCTTC.

The chain links TRBV12-3 or TRBV12-4 to TRBJ2-7, with no clear D. There are 13 residues in the CDR3. The germline V and J ends were trimmed by 2 bases and 3 bases, with 8 bases remaining between them. CDR3 protein: CASSLQSYYEQYF. The CDR3, as DNA: TGTGCCAGCAGTTTACAGTCATACTACGAGCAGTACTTC.

This clonotype was observed a handful of times. V is TRBV6-6 and J is TRBJ1-1; 7 bases match TRBD1. V shed 0 bases and J 11 bases; nucleotides not matched to a gene: 3. The CDR3 has 12 residues. The germline gives CDR1 MNHNY, CDR2 SVGAGI (reference sequence). The chain's CDR3 is CASSYSGQRAFF. In DNA, the CDR3 is TGTGCCAGCAGTTACTCGGGACAGCGGGCTTTCTTT.

This clonotype was counted between two and nine times. The rearrangement links TRBV4-2 to TRBJ2-1; the D is unclear. The CDR3 has 15 amino acids. Trimming shortened V by 0 bases and J by 0 bases, and 6 bases separated the two germline ends. Germline loops: CDR1 LGHNA, CDR2 YNFKEQ. In DNA, the CDR3 is TGTGCCAGCAGCCAAGATCCGGCCTCCTACAATGAGCAGTTCTTC. Translating gives CASSQDPASYNEQFF.

The chain joins TRBV4-2 to TRBJ1-4; weak D call: TRBD1 (5 bases). The CDR3 is 16 residues long. With 3 bases removed from V and 5 bases from J, the gap between germline ends came to 16 bases. CDR1 LGHNA and CDR2 YNFKEQ come from the germline V gene. In DNA, the CDR3 is TGTGCCAGCAGCCACTCCCAACAGGTGATAAATGAAAAACTGTTTTTT. Its protein is CASSHSQQVINEKLFF.

This sequence joins TRBV7-8 and TRBJ2-7; no definite D call. The CDR3 is made up of 13 amino acids. Trimming stripped 2 bases from V and 4 bases from J, with 9 bases between. The germline CDR1 and CDR2 sequences are SGHVS and FQNEAQ. The DNA of the CDR3 is TGTGCCAGCAGCTTAATCCCCCGATACGAGCAGTACGTC. It specifies CASSLIPRYEQYV.

The table lists this clonotype with a few counts. DNA of the CDR3: TGTGCCAGCAGTAGACAGGGAAAATCATCTTCCTATGGCTACACCTTC. Amino acid sequence: CASSRQGKSSSYGYTF. V and J are TRBV6-5 and TRBJ1-2; TRBD1 agrees at 7 bases. The CDR3 loop spans 16 amino acids. Germline V CDR1 and CDR2: MNHEY, SVGAGI. Trimming removed 5 bases from V and 4 bases from J; junction bases left unmatched: 13.

This clonotype was seen ten or more times. V is TRBV20-1 and J is TRBJ2-1; a weak D match, TRBD2 (6 bases). CDR1 and CDR2 (germline): DFQATT, SNEGSKA (reference sequence). V was pared by 3 bases and J by 3 bases, with 9 bases between. CDR3 length: 13 amino acids. This CDR3 reads CSARTDYYNEQFF. Here the CDR3 DNA reads TGCAGTGCTAGGACGGACTACTACAATGAGCAGTTCTTC.

This clonotype was seen only a few times. V gene TRBV9 combines with J gene TRBJ2-1, with 8 bases aligning to TRBD2. The V and J ends lost 4 bases and 3 bases, in that order; junction bases with no gene match: 9. Looked up from germline, CDR1 is SGDLS and CDR2 is YYNGEE. The CDR3 consists of 16 residues. The DNA for the CDR3 is TGTGCCAGCAGCCCAGGTTCGGCGGGGGGCTACAATGAGCAGTTCTTC. It codes for CASSPGSAGGYNEQFF.

This clonotype was recorded a few times. The V and J genes are TRBV19 and TRBJ1-2; no firm D call. V lost 5 bases to trimming and J lost 4 bases, with 11 bases between them. Germline CDR1 and CDR2: LNHDA and SQIVND (reference sequence). CDR3 length: 13 amino acids. CDR3 amino acids: CASSRGLLYGYTF. CDR3 bases: TGTGCCAGTAGTCGCGGACTACTCTATGGCTACACCTTC.

V usage is TRBV20-1 and J usage is TRBJ1-5; the D gene is possibly TRBD1 (6 bases). CDR3 size: 14 residues. The V gene lost 0 bases and the J gene lost 9 bases, with 15 bases spanning the gap. In germline, CDR1 is DFQATT, CDR2 SNEGSKA (reference sequence). CDR3 nucleotide sequence: TGCAGTGCTAGAGATAGGAGGGGGTTGGGGCCCCAGCATTTT. Its translation: CSARDRRGLGPQHF.

This clonotype was counted between two and nine times. This chain joins TRBV6-2 or TRBV6-3 and TRBJ2-1, with 10 bases aligning to TRBD2. Trimming removed 3 bases from V and 7 bases from J; junction bases left unmatched: 6. The CDR3 is 15 amino acids. Germline assignment: CDR1 MNHEY and CDR2 SVGEGT. The chain's CDR3 is CASSYTASGGNEQFF. In nucleotides, the CDR3 is TGTGCCAGCAGTTATACGGCTAGCGGGGGAAATGAGCAGTTCTTC.

This clonotype was seen at least ten times. The chain joins TRBV7-2 to TRBJ2-7; 9 bases are a match to TRBD2. Trimming removed 1 base from V and 5 bases from J; junction bases left unmatched: 9. From germline, CDR1 is SGHTA and CDR2 FQGNSA. This CDR3 has 16 residues. The CDR3 here is CASSLEGGGAGHEQYV. The CDR3 DNA sequence: TGTGCCAGCAGCTTAGAAGGCGGGGGGGCCGGTCACGAGCAGTACGTC.

This clonotype occurred a few times. This chain connects TRBV12-3 or TRBV12-4 to TRBJ2-4, with 9 bases matching TRBD2. The V segment lost 6 bases and the J segment 6 bases; nucleotides outside the gene matches: 3. The CDR3 sequence is 13 residues long. The DNA for the CDR3 is TGTGCCAGCAGCGTTAGCGGGGGAAACATTCAGTACTTC. It codes for CASSVSGGNIQYF.

This clonotype was counted a few times. The chain carries TRBV6-6 and TRBJ2-2; tentatively, D is TRBD1 (6 bases). V gave up 6 bases and J gave up 4 bases, with 18 bases separating them. The CDR3 totals 16 residues. From germline, CDR1 is MNHNY and CDR2 SVGAGI (reference sequence). This chain's CDR3 is CASRTARTAATGELFF. The CDR3, as DNA: TGTGCCAGCAGGACCGCCCGGACAGCCGCCACCGGGGAGCTGTTTTTT.

Only a few counts were recorded for this clonotype. The J gene is TRBJ2-3, the V gene TRBV29-1; D gene unclear. The length of the CDR3 is 14 residues. V lost 3 bases and J lost 3, with 13 bases in between. Germline CDR1 and CDR2: SQVTM and ANQGSEA. CDR3 DNA sequence: TGCAGCGTTGACGGCCTGTTCAGGACAGATACGCAGTATTTT. It translates to CSVDGLFRTDTQYF.